Each of the 28 T cell receptor beta chains below was sequenced from the same sample in a study of monozygotic twins with cystic fibrosis. The repertoire was sequenced with immunoSEQ multiplex PCR; TCRdb's copy has only in-frame clones and lacks some. The sample yields about 36,000 clones, over 75% seen once. Sequencing was done on a sample of blood. These receptors all stem from a girl aged 2 to 9 with cystic fibrosis.

The rearrangement uses TRBV7-9 and TRBJ1-6; a possible D gene is TRBD1 (6 bases). Per the germline V gene, CDR1 is SEHNR and CDR2 is FQNEAQ (reference sequence). This CDR3 contains 16 residues. V gave up 5 bases and J gave up 8 bases, with 19 bases separating them. In nucleotides, the CDR3 is TGTGCCAGCAGCCCTAAAGGGGGGATTGGGGATTCACCCCTCCACTTT. It codes for CASSPKGGIGDSPLHF.

The rearrangement uses TRBV5-1 and TRBJ2-2; D is uncertain. Germline CDR1 SGHRS, CDR2 YFSETQ. This CDR3 spans 13 amino acids. V lost 4 bases to trimming and J lost 4 bases, with 8 bases between them. The DNA for the CDR3 is TGCGCCAGCAGCCCCCCTAGCACCGGGGAGCTGTTTTTT. Amino acids: CASSPPSTGELFF.

The chain joins TRBV2 to TRBJ2-1; TRBD1 aligns across 8 bases. The CDR3 has 14 amino acids. The J segment lost 8 bases and the V segment lost 4 bases, leaving 7 bases of the junction unmatched. The V gene's germline CDR1 is SNHLY and CDR2 FYNNEI. The CDR3 loop is CASSGPGQDHEQFF. The DNA of the CDR3 is TGTGCCAGCAGTGGTCCGGGACAGGACCATGAGCAGTTCTTC. Based on the CDR3 plus reference TRBV2 and TRBJ2-1, the full variable domain is EPEVTQTPSHQVTQMGQEVILRCVPISNHLYFYWYRQILGQKVEFLVSFYNNEISEKSEIFDDQFSVERPDGSNFTLKIRSTKLEDSAMYFCASSGPGQDHEQFFGPGTRLTVL.

V gene TRBV5-5 combines with J gene TRBJ1-4; 9 positions match TRBD1. This CDR3 contains 16 residues. With V trimmed by 1 base and J by 7 bases, 8 bases remained unmatched. Germline V gene data show CDR1 as SGHKS and CDR2 as YYEKEE (reference sequence). For the CDR3, the DNA is TGTGCCAGCAGCTTGATGGCTGGGACAGGGAGTGAAAAACTGTTTTTT. It specifies CASSLMAGTGSEKLFF.

The chain links TRBV14 to TRBJ2-1; D might be TRBD2 (7 bases). Germline V gives CDR1 SGHDN, CDR2 FVKESK. Between the trimmed V and J ends, which lost 4 bases and 3 bases, there was a span of 16 bases. There are 16 residues in the CDR3. For the CDR3, the DNA is TGTGCCAGCAGCCCAGAGGGGGGGGGCCTCTACAATGAGCAGTTCTTC. Encoded protein: CASSPEGGGLYNEQFF.

The J gene is TRBJ2-7, the V gene TRBV19; TRBD1 agrees at 8 bases. V lost 10 bases and J lost 0; bases outside the gene matches: 17. This CDR3 has 17 amino acids. Germline V lookup: CDR1 LNHDA, CDR2 SQIVND (reference sequence). CDR3 loop: CATAPRRQGASSYEQYF. CDR3 DNA: TGTGCCACCGCGCCCCGCCGTCAGGGGGCCAGCTCCTACGAGCAGTACTTC.

The chain links TRBV7-2 to TRBJ2-5, with TRBD2 as a possible D gene (5 bases). The germline gives CDR1 SGHTA, CDR2 FQGNSA. CDR3 size: 16 residues. V lost 2 bases and J 2 bases, leaving 15 bases between the germline ends. CDR3 sequence: CASSLFPAAVQETQYF. The CDR3 nucleotides are TGTGCCAGCAGCTTATTCCCAGCGGCAGTACAAGAGACCCAGTACTTC.

This sequence joins TRBV5-5 and TRBJ2-3, with 7 bases aligning to TRBD1. V shed 5 bases and J 14 bases; nucleotides not matched to a gene: 14. Germline values: CDR1 SGHKS, CDR2 YYEKEE (reference sequence). CDR3 length equals 13 residues. The CDR3 loop reads CASRATTGYFRYF. CDR3 nucleotide sequence: TGTGCCAGCAGGGCTACGACAGGGTACTTTAGGTATTTT.

This chain links TRBV9 with TRBJ2-7; weak D call: TRBD2 (5 bases). The CDR3 contains 14 residues. With 0 bases removed from V and 2 bases from J, the gap between germline ends came to 9 bases. From germline, CDR1 is SGDLS and CDR2 YYNGEE. The CDR3 DNA reads TGTGCCAGCAGCGTAGATCCCGGGGCCTACGAGCAGTACTTC. This gives the protein CASSVDPGAYEQYF.

This rearrangement joins TRBV30 to TRBJ1-5, with a tentative D call TRBD1 (6 bases). V was shortened by 3 bases and J by 0 bases, with 12 bases between the two germline ends. Germline loops: CDR1 GTSNPN, CDR2 SVGIG (reference sequence). This CDR3 spans 15 amino acids. The CDR3: CAWRPTGYSNQPQHF. For the CDR3, the DNA is TGTGCCTGGAGACCTACAGGGTATAGCAATCAGCCCCAGCATTTT.

V gene TRBV18 combines with J gene TRBJ2-7; 8 nucleotides align to TRBD1. The germline V gene encodes CDR1 KGHSH and CDR2 LQKENI. The trim removed 1 base at V and 5 bases at J, leaving 7 bases unmatched. The CDR3 has 15 residues. CDR3 amino acids: CASSPLGQDSDEQYF. The CDR3 DNA sequence: TGTGCCAGCTCACCACTGGGACAGGATTCAGACGAGCAGTACTTC.

The V call is TRBV30, the J call TRBJ1-1, with D maybe TRBD1 (6 bases). Germline loops: CDR1 GTSNPN, CDR2 SVGIG (reference sequence). The CDR3 has 14 amino acids. V was pared by 3 bases and J by 7 bases, with 18 bases between. CDR3 sequence (DNA): TGTGCCTGGAGCCGATCGACGACAGGTTATGAAGCTTTCTTT. The encoded protein is CAWSRSTTGYEAFF.

The rearrangement uses TRBV6-5 and TRBJ1-6; 7 positions match TRBD1. Per the germline V gene, CDR1 is MNHEY and CDR2 is SVGAGI. This CDR3 is built from 15 residues. V trimming: 0 bases; J trimming: 10 bases; junction bases outside the gene matches: 6. CDR3 bases: TGTGCCAGCAGTTACTCGAATAGGGGGCGATCACCCCTCCACTTT. As protein: CASSYSNRGRSPLHF.

The chain couples TRBV7-9 to TRBJ2-5; 10 bases fit TRBD1. This CDR3 has 16 amino acids. Germline assignment: CDR1 SEHNR and CDR2 FQNEAQ (reference sequence). V lost 4 bases and J lost 1; bases outside the gene matches: 6. The chain's CDR3 is CASSSADRGPQETQYF. The CDR3 DNA follows: TGTGCCAGCAGCTCAGCAGACAGGGGGCCCCAAGAGACCCAGTACTTC.

The V gene is TRBV4-1, the J gene TRBJ1-2, with 8 bases identical to TRBD1. V shed 2 bases, J shed 3 bases, and the junction held 8 bases outside the gene matches. The CDR3 is made up of 16 amino acids. Germline V CDR1 and CDR2: MGHRA, YSYEKL. CDR3 region: CASSQSTTGAYYGYTF. Written as DNA, the CDR3 is TGCGCCAGCAGCCAATCCACGACAGGGGCCTACTATGGCTACACCTTC.

This clone was found a few times. The chain links TRBV10-3 to TRBJ2-7; TRBD2 matches 8 bases. The V segment lost 2 bases and the J segment 3 bases; nucleotides outside the gene matches: 6. Germline assignment: CDR1 ENHRY and CDR2 SYGVKD. The CDR3 runs 15 residues. The CDR3 nucleotides read TGTGCCATCAGTGAGGTAGCGGGGCGAAACTACGAGCAGTACTTC. It encodes CAISEVAGRNYEQYF.

This sequence joins TRBV14 and TRBJ2-7; D is undetermined. CDR3 length: 14 amino acids. Trimming took 4 bases from V and 1 from J, leaving 11 bases between them. Germline CDR1 and CDR2: SGHDN and FVKESK. The CDR3 here is CASSPVERSYEQYF. CDR3 DNA: TGTGCCAGCAGCCCCGTAGAACGTTCCTACGAGCAGTACTTC.

The chain recombines TRBV4-2 with TRBJ1-1; D gene ambiguous. Germline CDR1 reads LGHNA; CDR2 reads YNFKEQ. Trimming cost V 0 bases and J 5 bases, with 16 bases left between them. CDR3 length: 16 residues. For the CDR3, the DNA is TGTGCCAGCAGCCAAGATCTGGGCATACGAACAACTGAAGCTTTCTTT. This gives the protein CASSQDLGIRTTEAFF.

This clone came up once. This sequence joins TRBV6-6 and TRBJ1-5; D call uncertain. With 5 bases removed from V and 9 bases from J, the gap between germline ends came to 11 bases. Germline V CDR1 and CDR2: MNHNY, SVGAGI (reference sequence). The CDR3 covers 12 residues. The CDR3 spells CASSPGLGPQHF. CDR3 nucleotide sequence: TGTGCCAGCAGTCCAGGACTCGGGCCCCAGCATTTT.

V gene TRBV20-1 combines with J gene TRBJ1-1; D is perhaps TRBD1 (5 bases). The germline CDR1 and CDR2 sequences are DFQATT and SNEGSKA (reference sequence). The CDR3 is 10 residues long. The CDR3: CRPGQTEAFF. CDR3 coding DNA: TGCAGACCAGGGCAAACTGAAGCTTTCTTT.

The gene calls are TRBV5-4 and TRBJ2-3; no firm D call. Germline values: CDR1 SGHNT, CDR2 YYREEE (reference sequence). Trimming removed 5 bases from V and 2 bases from J, with 3 bases in between. The CDR3 extends over 11 amino acids. The CDR3 bases are TGTGCCAGCAGTACCACAGATACGCAGTATTTT. Amino acids: CASSTTDTQYF.

This chain links TRBV7-9 with TRBJ2-1; 8 bases map to TRBD1. Germline assignment: CDR1 SEHNR and CDR2 FQNEAQ (reference sequence). The CDR3 has 14 residues. Germline trimming cut 5 bases from V and 8 bases from J; bases unmatched to any gene: 8. The CDR3 loop is CASSPSTGADEQFF. The CDR3 DNA follows: TGTGCCAGCAGCCCGTCGACAGGGGCCGATGAGCAGTTCTTC.

The chain has TRBV6-1 and TRBJ2-7; weak D call: TRBD1 (6 bases). This CDR3 contains 15 residues. V lost 3 bases and J 0 bases, leaving 12 bases between the germline ends. Germline assignment: CDR1 MNHNS and CDR2 SASEGT. The CDR3 loop is CASSELWTVSYEQYF. The CDR3 bases are TGTGCCAGCAGTGAGCTTTGGACAGTCTCCTACGAGCAGTACTTC.

The chain uses TRBV5-1 and TRBJ2-7; 7 bases align to TRBD1. The junction had 8 bases not matched to a gene; V was cut back by 1 base and J by 7 bases. This CDR3 is 14 amino acids long. Germline CDR1 reads SGHRS; CDR2 reads YFSETQ. Here the CDR3 reads CASSLLTGEGEQYF. CDR3 in DNA: TGCGCCAGCAGCTTGCTTACAGGGGAAGGGGAGCAGTACTTC.

The chain is built from TRBV5-1 and TRBJ2-1; 15 nucleotides match TRBD2. The V gene end was trimmed by 2 bases and the J gene end by 8 bases; junction bases not matched to a gene: 8. Germline-derived CDR1 and CDR2 are SGHRS and YFSETQ. This CDR3 spans 17 amino acids. The CDR3 region has the DNA TGCGCCAGCAGCTTCCCGGGACTAGCGGGGGGTATAGATGAGCAGTTCTTC. Translation: CASSFPGLAGGIDEQFF.

V usage is TRBV5-1 and J usage is TRBJ1-3; D unclear. V was pared by 2 bases and J by 3 bases, with 21 bases between. This CDR3 spans 18 amino acids. The germline CDR1 and CDR2 sequences are SGHRS and YFSETQ. The CDR3 DNA sequence: TGCGCCAGCAGCTTTTGGTCCCGTCCCTCAGGAGGTGGAAACACCATATATTTT. Its protein product is CASSFWSRPSGGGNTIYF.

The V gene is TRBV7-9, the J gene TRBJ1-2; D perhaps matches TRBD1 (6 bases). The CDR3 length is 15 residues. The germline V gene has CDR1 SEHNR and CDR2 FQNEAQ (reference sequence). Trimming shortened V by 5 bases and J by 4 bases, and 17 bases separated the two germline ends. CDR3 protein: CASSPRFDRSYGYTF. For the CDR3, the DNA is TGTGCCAGCAGCCCTAGATTTGACAGGAGCTATGGCTACACCTTC.

The V call is TRBV5-6, the J call TRBJ1-6; 8 nucleotides align to TRBD1. This CDR3 comprises 14 residues. With 4 bases clipped from V and 10 bases from J, the junction kept 7 bases outside the gene matches. Germline-derived CDR1 and CDR2 are SGHDT and YYEEEE. Here the CDR3 DNA reads TGTGCCAGCAGCCTCGGGACAGGAAAATCACCCCTCCACTTT. This sequence encodes CASSLGTGKSPLHF. Based on the CDR3 plus reference TRBV5-6 and TRBJ1-6, the full variable domain is DAGVTQSPTHLIKTRGQQVTLRCSPKSGHDTVSWYQQALGQGPQFIFQYYEEEERQRGNFPDRFSGHQFPNYSSELNVNALLLGDSALYLCASSLGTGKSPLHFGNGTRLTVT.